The 12 T cell receptor beta chains given below trace back to one sample, sequenced in a study of shared clonotypes between healthy human individuals. Measured with immunoSEQ multiplex PCR; TCRdb has only the in-frame clones, and not every one. The table lists 550,000 to 650,000 clones, 95% to 96% of them singletons. Terminally differentiated effector memory CD45RA+ cells were left out of the naive CD8 fraction, which was CD45RO-negative and positively selected for CCR7. The sample comprised naive CD8+ T cells sorted from blood. The receptors stem from a woman in her thirties in good health.

This sequence joins TRBV11-1 and TRBJ2-3; D not resolved. Germline V gene sequence: CDR1 SGHAT, CDR2 FQDESV (reference sequence). V was pared by 4 bases and J by 6 bases, with 8 bases between. The CDR3 runs to 12 residues. DNA of the CDR3: TGTGCCAGCAGCTCTGCTGGGGATACGCAGTATTTT. Residues: CASSSAGDTQYF.

The rearrangement links TRBV5-6 to TRBJ2-1; either TRBD1 or TRBD2 may fit D (5 bases each). This CDR3 is 12 amino acids long. The germline V and J ends were trimmed by 3 bases and 6 bases, with 7 bases remaining between them. Germline V gene lookup returns CDR1 SGHDT and CDR2 YYEEEE. CDR3 protein: CASSWDPNEQFF. CDR3 DNA sequence: TGTGCCAGCAGCTGGGACCCCAATGAGCAGTTCTTC.

This clone was detected only a few times. The chain carries TRBV6-5 and TRBJ2-3; D call uncertain. V lost 2 bases and J 0 bases, leaving 6 bases between the germline ends. This CDR3 contains 14 residues. Germline lookup yields CDR1 MNHEY and CDR2 SVGAGI. CDR3 DNA: TGTGCCAGCAGTTACGGAGCTAGCACAGATACGCAGTATTTT. Translated, it gives CASSYGASTDTQYF.

The rearrangement links TRBV7-9 to TRBJ2-2; 15 bases match TRBD2. Trimming at V came to 3 bases and at J to 4 bases, leaving 3 bases not matched to a gene. CDR1 is SEHNR and CDR2 is FQNEAQ in the germline V gene (reference sequence). The CDR3 contains 17 residues. CDR3 protein: CASSFGTSGRTTGELFF. CDR3 DNA sequence: TGTGCCAGCAGCTTTGGGACTAGCGGGAGGACCACCGGGGAGCTGTTTTTT.

The chain uses TRBV27 and TRBJ2-1, with 13 bases lining up with TRBD2. V lost 0 bases and J lost 8; bases outside the gene matches: 4. The CDR3 runs to 16 residues. Germline V gene sequence: CDR1 MNHEY, CDR2 SMNVEV (reference sequence). The CDR3 DNA is TGTGCCAGCAGTTTATCGACTAGCGGGAGGTTCTATGAGCAGTTCTTC. Protein sequence: CASSLSTSGRFYEQFF.

This clone occurred once. The chain is built from TRBV28 and TRBJ2-1, with 11 bases that match TRBD2. The CDR3 extends over 16 amino acids. Germline V lookup: CDR1 MDHEN, CDR2 SYDVKM. The junction had 9 bases not matched to a gene; V was cut back by 7 bases and J by 4 bases. The CDR3 coding sequence is TGTGCCAGCACGGACATAGCGGGAGGGCCTTACAATGAGCAGTTCTTC. Protein: CASTDIAGGPYNEQFF.

The chain has TRBV4-1 and TRBJ2-7, with 9 bases matching TRBD2. From germline, CDR1 is MGHRA and CDR2 YSYEKL. V shed 0 bases, J shed 3 bases, and the junction held 6 bases outside the gene matches. The CDR3 contains 16 residues. The CDR3 DNA follows: TGCGCCAGCAGCCAAGAATGGGCGGGAGGGCTCTACGAGCAGTACTTC. Its translation is CASSQEWAGGLYEQYF.

The chain has TRBV5-6 and TRBJ2-1, with 12 bases lining up with TRBD2. V lost 4 bases and J lost 4; bases outside the gene matches: 3. CDR1 is SGHDT, CDR2 YYEEEE, per germline. CDR3 size: 15 residues. CDR3 coding DNA: TGTGCCAGCAGCCTGACTAGCGGGAGTTACAATGAGCAGTTCTTC. Translated: CASSLTSGSYNEQFF.

The genes are TRBV6-5 and TRBJ2-2, with D uncertain. Trimming stripped 6 bases from V and 0 bases from J, with 5 bases between. There are 13 residues in the CDR3. In germline, CDR1 is MNHEY, CDR2 SVGAGI. The CDR3, as DNA: TGTGCCAGCAGCCCACCGAACACCGGGGAGCTGTTTTTT. It translates to CASSPPNTGELFF.

To note about this clone: The sample carries other DNA sequences with the same CDR3. This rearrangement joins TRBV29-1 to TRBJ2-3; no clear D gene. CDR1 is SQVTM and CDR2 is ANQGSEA in the germline V gene. V was pared by 6 bases and J by 5 bases, with 6 bases between. The CDR3 covers 10 residues. CDR3 DNA: TGCAGCGTCCTAGGAGATACGCAGTATTTT. Residues: CSVLGDTQYF.

The CDR3 bases are TGTGCCAGCAGCTTGTTGGGCGGGAGCAGTCGGATAGGGCAGTTCTTC. It translates to CASSLLGGSSRIGQFF. The V gene is TRBV5-6, the J gene TRBJ2-1, with 7 bases matching TRBD2. Germline V gene data show CDR1 as SGHDT and CDR2 as YYEEEE. The CDR3 covers 16 residues. The V gene end was trimmed by 1 base and the J gene end by 12 bases; junction bases not matched to a gene: 16. Variable domain in full (rest from reference TRBV5-6 and TRBJ2-1): DAGVTQSPTHLIKTRGQQVTLRCSPKSGHDTVSWYQQALGQGPQFIFQYYEEEERQRGNFPDRFSGHQFPNYSSELNVNALLLGDSALYLCASSLLGGSSRIGQFFGPGTRLTVL.

J is TRBJ2-1 and V is TRBV15; D gene unclear. Trimming took 3 bases from V and 1 from J, leaving 7 bases between them. CDR3 length equals 14 residues. The germline V gene has CDR1 LNHNV and CDR2 YYDKDF (reference sequence). CDR3 DNA sequence: TGTGCCACCAGCAGTGACTGGTCCTACAATGAGCAGTTCTTC. Translation: CATSSDWSYNEQFF.